One sample yielded the 4 T cell receptor beta chains listed below, sequenced in a study of vaccination and CD4 T cells after COVID-19. The treatment was: roughly 11-day PBMC culture with coronavirus spike peptide pools or control peptides (ViraFEST assay). The unexposed donor's CD4+ T cells were collected before the COVID-19 pandemic (2011-2018). The Oncomine TCR Beta short-read assay was applied to DNA of cultured CD4+ T cells. The source of extracted genomic DNA was cultured CD4+ T cells. TCRdb used MiXCR to reprocess the PCR reads, holding one entry per CDR3 protein. The sample includes over 7,500 distinct CDR3 sequences, roughly 45% seen only once; the top ten take around 11%. These receptors have no identified antigens. Source material: CD4+ T cells from blood, cultured in vitro. All receptors derive from a human donor in good health.

This clonotype was counted a few times. The chain employs TRBV5-1 and TRBJ2-7; TRBD1 agrees at 8 bases. The CDR3 covers 15 residues. CDR1 SGHRS and CDR2 YFSETQ come from the germline V gene. V lost 0 bases, J lost 2 bases, and 4 bases stayed unmatched. CDR3: CASSLELGQAYEQYF. As DNA, the CDR3 is TGCGCCAGCAGCTTGGAACTGGGACAGGCCTACGAGCAGTACTTC.

The chain links TRBV6-1 to TRBJ1-5, with 8 nucleotides matching TRBD1. There are 17 residues in the CDR3. V gave up 6 bases and J gave up 0 bases; unmatched junction bases: 10. Germline V gene data show CDR1 as MNHNS and CDR2 as SASEGT. CDR3 in DNA: TGTGCCAGCAGACCCTCCAGGGGGCTTATTAGCAATCAGCCCCAGCATTTT. Amino acids: CASRPSRGLISNQPQHF.

The chain has TRBV10-3 and TRBJ2-7; D remains unclear. The CDR3 covers 13 residues. CDR1 is ENHRY, CDR2 SYGVKD, per germline. The ends were cut back, 4 bases at V and 3 bases at J, with 10 bases in the middle. The CDR3 region is CAISAADDYEQYF. As DNA, the CDR3 is TGTGCCATCAGTGCGGCCGACGACTACGAGCAGTACTTC.

The V and J genes are TRBV5-1 and TRBJ1-2; D unresolved. The CDR3 covers 14 residues. Trimming took 1 base from V and 0 from J, leaving 7 bases between them. CDR1 is SGHRS and CDR2 is YFSETQ in the germline V gene. CDR3 in amino acids: CASSLTTANYGYTF. DNA of the CDR3: TGCGCCAGCAGCTTGACAACAGCTAACTATGGCTACACCTTC.